This T cell receptor (beta chain) came from a study of shared clonotypes between healthy human individuals. This clone was seen a single time. V was shortened by 4 bases and J by 4 bases, with 12 bases between the two germline ends. The germline V gene encodes CDR1 SNHLY and CDR2 FYNNEI. The CDR3 runs to 14 residues. Sequencing was performed with immunoSEQ multiplex PCR; in TCRdb, only in-frame clones are kept and a portion is missing. There are about 1.5 million clones in the sample; approximately 98% occur only once, and about 0.45% lies in the top ten. The chain links TRBV2 to TRBJ2-3, with D perhaps TRBD1 (8 bases). The specimen was naive CD4+ T cells sorted from blood. Subset given: CD45RA+ positively selected. The receptor comes from a man aged 25 to 40 in good health. The CDR3 nucleotides read TGTGCCAGCAGTGGACAGGGGAGGGCAGATACGCAGTATTTT. Amino acids: CASSGQGRADTQYF. Combining the CDR3 with reference TRBV2 and TRBJ2-3 gives the whole variable domain EPEVTQTPSHQVTQMGQEVILRCVPISNHLYFYWYRQILGQKVEFLVSFYNNEISEKSEIFDDQFSVERPDGSNFTLKIRSTKLEDSAMYFCASSGQGRADTQYFGPGTRLTVL.